This entry describes one T cell receptor beta chain. Its specificity is not known. Next came a second PCR, run for about 7 to 12 cycles, which used a sample-barcoded 5' primer along with a J-beta primer mix. Per sample, CDR3-containing paired-end reads numbered at least 3 million. TCRdb ran MiXCR on the 5' RACE reads and lists one entry per CDR3 protein. The repertoire holds roughly 2 million distinct CDR3 sequences, with about 49% as singletons. This CDR3 region has 16 residues. Unmatched junction bases numbered 10, after V lost 3 bases and J lost 3 bases. Germline V gene data show CDR1 as MDHEN and CDR2 as SYDVKM. Roughly 9.5 milliliters of peripheral blood were drawn from each donor into EDTA-treated tubes. The data were obtained in a study of blood T cells in healthy people across ages. Study results and limitations: Age advanced and TCR beta diversity per million T cells fell, roughly linearly. PBMCs that were unsorted prevented a conclusive naive versus antigen-experienced comparison.

The rearrangement links TRBV28 to TRBJ2-5; 7 nucleotides match TRBD1. Sequenced input: blood. The receptor comes from a woman aged 40 to 55 in good health. In DNA form, the CDR3 reads TGTGCCAGCAGTTTGGGTAAGGGGGCGACGAAAGAGACCCAGTACTTC. Translated: CASSLGKGATKETQYF.